This T cell receptor beta chain was captured in a study of blood T cell repertoires in COVID-19. Study-level background: PBMCs, B-cell-depleted T cells, or T cells were the source of the cDNA or gDNA that made up the material.

In the authors' workflow: Amplifying reference gene primers gave estimates of nucleated cell counts. Here immunoSEQ multiplex PCR was the method, and the copy in TCRdb shows in-frame clones only, minus some. The V and J calls and clone size are taken from that table; D and trimming were inferred from the DNA. This sample has about 250,000 clones; around 85% occur once, and the top ten carry 6% to 9.5%. This clone appeared many times. This CDR3 region has 13 residues. Germline CDR1 reads MGHRA; CDR2 reads YSYEKL. V trimming: 5 bases; J trimming: 3 bases; junction bases outside the gene matches: 2. V is TRBV4-1 and J is TRBJ2-7; TRBD2 matches 9 bases. The material sequenced was peripheral blood. This receptor was identified in a woman aged 80 or over with acute or convalescent COVID-19. CDR3 sequence reads: CASSVTSGYEQYF. The CDR3 nucleotides are TGCGCCAGCAGCGTGACTAGCGGCTACGAGCAGTACTTC.